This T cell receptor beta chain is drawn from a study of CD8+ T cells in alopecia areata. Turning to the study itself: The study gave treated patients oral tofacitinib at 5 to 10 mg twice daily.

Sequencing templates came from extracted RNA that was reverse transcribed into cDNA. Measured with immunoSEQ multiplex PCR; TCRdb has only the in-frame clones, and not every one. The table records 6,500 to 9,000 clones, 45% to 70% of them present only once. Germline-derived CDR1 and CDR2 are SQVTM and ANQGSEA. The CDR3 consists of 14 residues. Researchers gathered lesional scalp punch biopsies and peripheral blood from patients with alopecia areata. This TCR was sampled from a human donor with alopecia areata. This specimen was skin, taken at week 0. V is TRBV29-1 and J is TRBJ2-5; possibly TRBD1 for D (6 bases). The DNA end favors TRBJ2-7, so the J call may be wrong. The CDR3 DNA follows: TGCAGCGTACGAACGGCTGGGGGCCCCTACGAGCAGTACTTC. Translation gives CSVRTAGGPYEQYF.